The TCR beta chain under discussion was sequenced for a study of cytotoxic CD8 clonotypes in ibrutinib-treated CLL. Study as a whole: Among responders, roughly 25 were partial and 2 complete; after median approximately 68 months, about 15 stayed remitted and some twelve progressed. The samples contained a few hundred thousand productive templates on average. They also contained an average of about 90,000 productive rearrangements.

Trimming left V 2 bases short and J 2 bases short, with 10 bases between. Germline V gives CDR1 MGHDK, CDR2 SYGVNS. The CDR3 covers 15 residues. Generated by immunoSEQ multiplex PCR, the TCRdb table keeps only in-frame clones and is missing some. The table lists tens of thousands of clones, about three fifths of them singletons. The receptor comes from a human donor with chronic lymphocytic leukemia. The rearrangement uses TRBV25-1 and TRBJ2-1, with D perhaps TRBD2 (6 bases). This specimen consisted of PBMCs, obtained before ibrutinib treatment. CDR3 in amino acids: CASSEPGEAYNEQFF. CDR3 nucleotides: TGTGCCAGCAGTGAACCGGGAGAAGCCTACAATGAGCAGTTCTTC. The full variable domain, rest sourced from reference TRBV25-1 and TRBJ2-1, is EADIYQTPRYLVIGTGKKITLECSQTMGHDKMYWYQQDPGMELHLIHYSYGVNSTEKGDLSSESTVSRIRTEHFPLTLESARPSHTSQYLCASSEPGEAYNEQFFGPGTRLTVL.